This T cell receptor beta chain is from a study of cytomegalovirus exposure and HLA in healthy donors. The table came from immunoSEQ multiplex PCR; TCRdb's copy has only in-frame clones and leaves some out. The table includes some 320,000 clones, 87% detected once. The source is a woman aged 25 to 39 in good health and CMV-seropositive. The specimen was PBMCs.

CDR3 sequence (DNA): TGTGCCAGCAGTTTCCTCATCGCTGGAAACACCATATATTTT. Protein sequence: CASSFLIAGNTIYF. The rearrangement links TRBV28 to TRBJ1-3; D call uncertain. The CDR3 is 14 amino acids. V was shortened by 3 bases and J by 2 bases, with 8 bases between the two germline ends. Germline V CDR1 and CDR2: MDHEN, SYDVKM.